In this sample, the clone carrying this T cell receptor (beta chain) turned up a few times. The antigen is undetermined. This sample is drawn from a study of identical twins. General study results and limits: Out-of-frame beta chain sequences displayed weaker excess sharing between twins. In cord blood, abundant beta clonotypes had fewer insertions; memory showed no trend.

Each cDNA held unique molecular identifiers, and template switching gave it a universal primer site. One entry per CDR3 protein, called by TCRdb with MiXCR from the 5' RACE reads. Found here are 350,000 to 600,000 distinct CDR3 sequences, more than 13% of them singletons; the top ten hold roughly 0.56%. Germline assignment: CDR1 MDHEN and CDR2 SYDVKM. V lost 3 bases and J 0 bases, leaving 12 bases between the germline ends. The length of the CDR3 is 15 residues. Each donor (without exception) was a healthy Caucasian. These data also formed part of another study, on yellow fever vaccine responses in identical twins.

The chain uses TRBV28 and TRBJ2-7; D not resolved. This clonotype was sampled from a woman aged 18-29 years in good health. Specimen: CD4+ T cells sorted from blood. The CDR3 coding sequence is TGTGCCAGCAGTTTCTCAGGCATGAGCTCCTACGAGCAGTACTTC. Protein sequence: CASSFSGMSSYEQYF.